What follows are 12 T cell receptor beta chains derived from one specimen sequenced in a study of cytomegalovirus exposure and HLA in healthy donors. The PCR had 60 Vbeta and 13 Jbeta primers. TCRdb keeps only in-frame clones here, not all; method: immunoSEQ multiplex PCR. The sample records roughly 180,000 clones, about 83% being singletons. The sample was PBMCs. The receptors were sampled from a female donor in good health and CMV-seronegative.

The V call is TRBV4-1, the J call TRBJ1-2; no clear D. From germline, CDR1 is MGHRA and CDR2 YSYEKL. V lost 1 base and J lost 3, with 9 bases in between. The CDR3 spans 14 residues. This CDR3 reads CASSQGAGDYGYTF. The CDR3 region has the DNA TGCGCCAGCAGCCAAGGTGCAGGTGACTATGGCTACACCTTC.

The rearrangement joins TRBV13 to TRBJ2-3; TRBD2 matches at 10 bases. CDR3 length: 16 amino acids. Trimming cost V 1 base and J 6 bases; bases outside gene matches: 7. The germline V gene encodes CDR1 PRHDT and CDR2 FYEKMQ (reference sequence). DNA of the CDR3: TGTGCCAGCAGCTTAGCCCCTCTAGCGGGAGTTGATACGCAGTATTTT. The encoded protein is CASSLAPLAGVDTQYF.

This clone was counted between two and nine times. CDR3 bases: TGTGCCTGGAGTGTAAGCTGGGGCCTGGGACAGGGTTCAGCTTTCTTT. It encodes CAWSVSWGLGQGSAFF. The rearrangement uses TRBV30 and TRBJ1-1, with 9 bases aligning to TRBD1. The CDR3 length is 16 residues. The germline V gene encodes CDR1 GTSNPN and CDR2 SVGIG (reference sequence). The trim removed 0 bases at V and 10 bases at J, leaving 15 bases unmatched.

The chain couples TRBV7-9 to TRBJ1-1; D possibly corresponds to TRBD1 (5 bases). The CDR3 extends over 12 amino acids. Trimming removed 3 bases at V and 11 bases at J, with 13 bases between. Germline V gene lookup returns CDR1 SEHNR and CDR2 FQNEAQ (reference sequence). The CDR3 sequence is CASSFAAGHAFF. As DNA, the CDR3 is TGTGCCAGCAGCTTTGCCGCAGGGCACGCTTTCTTT.

V gene TRBV7-2 combines with J gene TRBJ2-5, with D unclear. The closer fit of TRBJ2-7 to the DNA end suggests the J call may be wrong. Germline CDR1 SGHTA, CDR2 FQGNSA. CDR3 size: 13 residues. The CDR3 DNA reads TGTGCCAGCAGCTTGCCTGGGCTACACGAGCAGTACTTC. Protein: CASSLPGLHEQYF.

J is TRBJ1-1 and V is TRBV10-3, with D perhaps matching TRBD1 (6 bases). The V gene lost 6 bases and the J gene lost 6 bases, with 11 bases spanning the gap. CDR3 length: 12 residues. Germline CDR1 ENHRY, CDR2 SYGVKD. CDR3 sequence (DNA): TGTGCCATCAGGAGGGGGGGGGCTGAAGCTTTCTTT. It translates to CAIRRGGAEAFF.

The chain uses TRBV27 and TRBJ2-1, with D maybe TRBD2 (5 bases). Trimming cost V 4 bases and J 1 base, with 11 bases left between them. This CDR3 is 15 amino acids long. CDR1 and CDR2 from the germline V gene are MNHEY and SMNVEV (reference sequence). The CDR3 sequence is CASSSLPGSYNEQFF. In DNA, the CDR3 is TGTGCCAGCAGTTCCCTCCCGGGGTCCTACAATGAGCAGTTCTTC.

This clone showed up just a few times. The chain links TRBV7-2 to TRBJ2-2, with D tentatively TRBD2 (5 bases). This CDR3 has 13 amino acids. The germline V and J ends were trimmed by 5 bases and 5 bases, with 9 bases remaining between them. From germline, CDR1 is SGHTA and CDR2 FQGNSA. CDR3 protein: CASSLGRTGELFF. The DNA of the CDR3 is TGTGCCAGCAGCCTAGGGAGAACCGGGGAGCTGTTTTTT. Combining the CDR3 with reference TRBV7-2 and TRBJ2-2 gives the whole variable domain GAGVSQSPSNKVTEKGKDVELRCDPISGHTALYWYRQSLGQGLEFLIYFQGNSAPDKSGLPSDRFSAERTGGSVSTLTIQRTQQEDSAVYLCASSLGRTGELFFGEGSRLTVL.

A word on this clone: Mismatch with germline at one junction end may stem from a read error. V usage is TRBV2 and J usage is TRBJ1-5; perhaps TRBD1 as D (5 bases). Germline V gives CDR1 SNHLY, CDR2 FYNNEI. The CDR3 has 12 residues. Written as DNA, the CDR3 is TGTGCCAGCAATGAAGTAGGGGAGCCCCAGCATTTT. Its protein is CASNEVGEPQHF.

This sequence joins TRBV7-7 and TRBJ2-5; D is uncertain. Trimming shortened V by 2 bases and J by 9 bases, and 13 bases separated the two germline ends. Germline-derived CDR1 and CDR2 are SSHAT and FNYEAQ (reference sequence). The CDR3 is made up of 13 amino acids. The CDR3 loop is CASSLNFPEAQYF. In DNA, the CDR3 is TGTGCCAGCAGCTTAAATTTCCCCGAGGCCCAGTACTTC.

V gene TRBV19 combines with J gene TRBJ2-7; no clear D. The CDR3 consists of 12 residues. Germline CDR1 LNHDA, CDR2 SQIVND (reference sequence). V lost 2 bases, J lost 5 bases, and 7 bases lay in between. CDR3 region: CASSIPSHEQYF. The CDR3 coding sequence is TGTGCCAGTAGTATACCCTCTCACGAGCAGTACTTC.

The genes are TRBV6-6 and TRBJ2-7, with 7 positions matching TRBD2. The CDR3 has 13 amino acids. V dropped 6 bases and J dropped 3; count of bases not matched to a gene: 5. The germline CDR1 and CDR2 sequences are MNHNY and SVGAGI (reference sequence). DNA of the CDR3: TGTGCCAGCAGCGGACTAGTGTTCTACGAGCAGTACTTC. Protein sequence: CASSGLVFYEQYF.